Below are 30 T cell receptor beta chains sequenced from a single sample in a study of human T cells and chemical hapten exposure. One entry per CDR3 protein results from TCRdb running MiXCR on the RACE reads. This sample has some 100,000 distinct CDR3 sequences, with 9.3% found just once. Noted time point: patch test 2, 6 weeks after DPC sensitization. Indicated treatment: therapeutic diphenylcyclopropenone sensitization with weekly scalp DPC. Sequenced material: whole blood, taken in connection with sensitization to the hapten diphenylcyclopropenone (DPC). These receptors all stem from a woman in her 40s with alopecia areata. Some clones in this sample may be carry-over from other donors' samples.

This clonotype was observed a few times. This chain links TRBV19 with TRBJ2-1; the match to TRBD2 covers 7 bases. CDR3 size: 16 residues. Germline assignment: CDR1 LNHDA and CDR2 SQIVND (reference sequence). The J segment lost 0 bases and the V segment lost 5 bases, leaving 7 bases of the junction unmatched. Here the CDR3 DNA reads TGTGCCAGTAGTGACCTAGCGGAAGACTCCTACAATGAGCAGTTCTTC. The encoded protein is CASSDLAEDSYNEQFF.

The DNA for the CDR3 is TGCAGTGCTAGGGAGTTTAGCGGGAGTAGGCCAGATACGCAGTATTTT. Amino acids: CSAREFSGSRPDTQYF. The rearrangement uses TRBV20-1 and TRBJ2-3; 9 nucleotides align to TRBD2. With 3 bases clipped from V and 4 bases from J, the junction kept 11 bases outside the gene matches. The CDR3 contains 16 residues. Germline CDR1 and CDR2: DFQATT and SNEGSKA (reference sequence).

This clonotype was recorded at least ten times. The DNA for the CDR3 is TGTGCCAGCAGCCATGAGGTATCCTATGGCTACACCTTC. Translation gives CASSHEVSYGYTF. The rearrangement links TRBV7-9 to TRBJ1-2; no reliable D call. Germline loops: CDR1 SEHNR, CDR2 FQNEAQ (reference sequence). The CDR3 has 13 amino acids. Trimming removed 5 bases at V and 4 bases at J, with 11 bases between.

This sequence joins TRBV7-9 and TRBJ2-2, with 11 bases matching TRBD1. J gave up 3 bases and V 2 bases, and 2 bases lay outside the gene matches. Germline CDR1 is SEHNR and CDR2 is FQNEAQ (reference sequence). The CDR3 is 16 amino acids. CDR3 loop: CASSLLGQGDTGELFF. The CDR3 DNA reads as TGTGCCAGCAGCTTACTGGGACAGGGGGACACCGGGGAGCTGTTTTTT.

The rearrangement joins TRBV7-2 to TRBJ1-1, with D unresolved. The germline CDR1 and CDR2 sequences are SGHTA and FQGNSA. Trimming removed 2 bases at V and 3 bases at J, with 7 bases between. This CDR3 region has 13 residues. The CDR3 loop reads CASSLYGHTEAFF. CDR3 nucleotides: TGTGCCAGCAGCTTATACGGACACACTGAAGCTTTCTTT. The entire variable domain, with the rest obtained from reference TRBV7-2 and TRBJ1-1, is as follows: GAGVSQSPSNKVTEKGKDVELRCDPISGHTALYWYRQSLGQGLEFLIYFQGNSAPDKSGLPSDRFSAERTGGSVSTLTIQRTQQEDSAVYLCASSLYGHTEAFFGQGTRLTVV.

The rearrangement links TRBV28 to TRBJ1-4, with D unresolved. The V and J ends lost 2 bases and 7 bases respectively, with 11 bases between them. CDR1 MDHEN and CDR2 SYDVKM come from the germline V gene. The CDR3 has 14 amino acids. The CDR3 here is CASSLAGMAEKLFF. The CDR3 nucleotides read TGTGCCAGCAGTTTAGCGGGGATGGCTGAAAAACTGTTTTTT. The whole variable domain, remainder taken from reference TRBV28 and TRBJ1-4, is DVKVTQSSRYLVKRTGEKVFLECVQDMDHENMFWYRQDPGLGLRLIYFSYDVKMKEKGDIPEGYSVSREKKERFSLILESASTNQTSMYLCASSLAGMAEKLFFGSGTQLSVL.

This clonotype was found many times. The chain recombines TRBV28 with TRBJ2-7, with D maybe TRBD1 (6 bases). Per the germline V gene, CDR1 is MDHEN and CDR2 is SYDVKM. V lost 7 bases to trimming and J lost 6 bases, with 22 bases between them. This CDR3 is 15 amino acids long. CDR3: CASIDLGAMAVEQYF. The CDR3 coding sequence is TGTGCCAGCATCGATCTGGGGGCGATGGCGGTCGAGCAGTACTTC.

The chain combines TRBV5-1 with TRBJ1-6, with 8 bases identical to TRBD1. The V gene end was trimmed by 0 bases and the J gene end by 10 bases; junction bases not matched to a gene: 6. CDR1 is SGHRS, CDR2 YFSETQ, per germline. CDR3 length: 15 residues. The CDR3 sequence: CASSLGSGGSSPLHF. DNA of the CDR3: TGCGCCAGCAGCTTGGGGTCAGGGGGCAGCTCACCCCTCCACTTT. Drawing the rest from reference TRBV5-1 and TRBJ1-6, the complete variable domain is KAGVTQTPRYLIKTRGQQVTLSCSPISGHRSVSWYQQTPGQGLQFLFEYFSETQRNKGNFPGRFSGRQFSNSRSEMNVSTLELGDSALYLCASSLGSGGSSPLHFGNGTRLTVT.

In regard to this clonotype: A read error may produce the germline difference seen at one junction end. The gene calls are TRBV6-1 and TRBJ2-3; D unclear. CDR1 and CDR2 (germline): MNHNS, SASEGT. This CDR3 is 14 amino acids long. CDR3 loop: CVSSIERSADTQYF. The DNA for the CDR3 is TGTGTCAGCAGCATAGAGAGGAGCGCAGATACGCAGTATTTT.

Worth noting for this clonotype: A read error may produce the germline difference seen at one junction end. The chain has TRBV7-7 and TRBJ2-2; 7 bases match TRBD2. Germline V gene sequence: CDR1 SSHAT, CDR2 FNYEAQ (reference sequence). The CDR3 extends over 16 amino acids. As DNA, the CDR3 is TGTGCTAGCAGCTATTCTAGCGGCTTCTCAACCGGGGAGCTGTTTTTT. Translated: CASSYSSGFSTGELFF.

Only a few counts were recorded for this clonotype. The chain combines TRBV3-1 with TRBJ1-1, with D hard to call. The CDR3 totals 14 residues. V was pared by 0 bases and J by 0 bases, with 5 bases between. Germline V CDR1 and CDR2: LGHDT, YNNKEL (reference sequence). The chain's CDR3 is CASSQDALNTEAFF. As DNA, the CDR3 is TGTGCCAGCAGCCAAGACGCACTGAACACTGAAGCTTTCTTT.

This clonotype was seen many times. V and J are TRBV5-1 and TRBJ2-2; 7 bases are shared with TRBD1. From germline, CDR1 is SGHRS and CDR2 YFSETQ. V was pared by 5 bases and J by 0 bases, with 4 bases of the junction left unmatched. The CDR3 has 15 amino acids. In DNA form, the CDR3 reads TGCGCCAGCAGTCTGCAGGGGGCGAACACCGGGGAGCTGTTTTTT. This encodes CASSLQGANTGELFF.

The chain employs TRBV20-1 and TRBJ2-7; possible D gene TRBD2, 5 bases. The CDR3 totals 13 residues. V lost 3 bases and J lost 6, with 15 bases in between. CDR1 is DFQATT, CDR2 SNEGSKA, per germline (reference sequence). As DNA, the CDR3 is TGCAGTGCTAGGCCCGGGGAGAAGCCCGAGCAGTACTTC. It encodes CSARPGEKPEQYF.

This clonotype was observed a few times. The CDR3 nucleotides read TGTGCCAGCAGCTTAGCGGTCGGAGAGGGCCGTCGGACCCAGTACTTC. Translated: CASSLAVGEGRRTQYF. The chain combines TRBV7-6 with TRBJ2-5; maybe TRBD2 (5 bases). Germline assignment: CDR1 SGHVS and CDR2 FNYEAQ. Trimming took 0 bases from V and 7 from J, leaving 18 bases between them. The CDR3 sequence is 16 residues long.

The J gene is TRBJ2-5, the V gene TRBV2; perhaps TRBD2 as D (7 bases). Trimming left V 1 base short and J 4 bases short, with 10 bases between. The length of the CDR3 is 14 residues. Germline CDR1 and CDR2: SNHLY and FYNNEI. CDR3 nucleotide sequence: TGTGCCAGCAGTGAAGGGGGGGGCAGAGAGACCCAGTACTTC. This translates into CASSEGGGRETQYF.

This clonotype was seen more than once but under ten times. In DNA form, the CDR3 reads TGTGCCAGCAGCCATCTCCGCGGACAGGGAACTAATGAAAAACTGTTTTTT. Translating gives CASSHLRGQGTNEKLFF. The chain uses TRBV7-8 and TRBJ1-4, with TRBD1 identical over 8 bases. J was trimmed by 1 base and V by 5 bases; bases with no gene match: 9. The CDR3 length is 17 residues. From germline, CDR1 is SGHVS and CDR2 FQNEAQ.

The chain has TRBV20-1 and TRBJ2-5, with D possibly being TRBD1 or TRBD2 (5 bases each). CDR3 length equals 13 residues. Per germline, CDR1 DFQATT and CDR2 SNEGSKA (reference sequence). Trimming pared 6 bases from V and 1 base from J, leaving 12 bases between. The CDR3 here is CSATRDAQETQYF. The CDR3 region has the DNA TGCAGTGCAACTCGGGACGCCCAAGAGACCCAGTACTTC.

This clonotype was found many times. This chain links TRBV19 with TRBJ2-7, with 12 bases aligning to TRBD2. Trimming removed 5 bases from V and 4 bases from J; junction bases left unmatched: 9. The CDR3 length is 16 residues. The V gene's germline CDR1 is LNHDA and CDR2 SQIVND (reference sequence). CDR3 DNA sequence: TGTGCCAGTAGTGCGGCGACTAGCGGGGGAAAGTACGAGCAGTACTTC. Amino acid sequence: CASSAATSGGKYEQYF.

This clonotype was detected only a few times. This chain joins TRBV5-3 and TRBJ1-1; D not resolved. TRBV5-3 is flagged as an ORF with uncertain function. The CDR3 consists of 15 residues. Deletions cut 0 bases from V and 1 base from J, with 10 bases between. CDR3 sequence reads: CARSLVRGTNTEAFF. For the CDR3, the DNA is TGTGCCAGAAGCTTGGTGCGGGGAACGAACACTGAAGCTTTCTTT.

In DNA form, the CDR3 reads TGCAGTGCTCGTCGTTTAACTAGCGAGGATGAGCAGTTCTTC. Translated, it gives CSARRLTSEDEQFF. The chain employs TRBV20-1 and TRBJ2-1; 7 bases agree with TRBD2. Germline V gives CDR1 DFQATT, CDR2 SNEGSKA (reference sequence). Unmatched junction bases numbered 12, after V lost 5 bases and J lost 8 bases. The CDR3 is 14 residues long.

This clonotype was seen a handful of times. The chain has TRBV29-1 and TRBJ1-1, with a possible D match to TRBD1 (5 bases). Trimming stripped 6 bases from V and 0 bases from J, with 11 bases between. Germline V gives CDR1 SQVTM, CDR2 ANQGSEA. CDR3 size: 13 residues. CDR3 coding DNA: TGCAGCGTGGCCAGGGCAATGAACACTGAAGCTTTCTTT. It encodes CSVARAMNTEAFF.

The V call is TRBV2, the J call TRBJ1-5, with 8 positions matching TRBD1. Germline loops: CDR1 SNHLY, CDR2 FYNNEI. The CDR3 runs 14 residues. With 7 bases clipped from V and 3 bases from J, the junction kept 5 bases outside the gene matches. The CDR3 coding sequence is TGTGCCAGCAAGGGACAGGCTAACAATCAGCCCCAGCATTTT. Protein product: CASKGQANNQPQHF.

The CDR3 DNA reads as TGCAGCGTAGCACCGACAGGGGGCTACACCGGGGAGCTGTTTTTT. This translates into CSVAPTGGYTGELFF. This chain uses TRBV29-1 with TRBJ2-2, with TRBD1 matching 10 bases. The V segment lost 6 bases and the J segment 3 bases; nucleotides outside the gene matches: 7. CDR1 and CDR2 from the germline V gene are SQVTM and ANQGSEA. The CDR3 has 15 residues.

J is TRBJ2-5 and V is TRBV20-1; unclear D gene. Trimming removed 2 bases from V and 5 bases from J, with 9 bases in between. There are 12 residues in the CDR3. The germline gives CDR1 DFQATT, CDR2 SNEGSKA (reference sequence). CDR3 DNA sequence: TGCAGTGCTAGATCCCAGATGGAGACCCAGTACTTC. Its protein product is CSARSQMETQYF.

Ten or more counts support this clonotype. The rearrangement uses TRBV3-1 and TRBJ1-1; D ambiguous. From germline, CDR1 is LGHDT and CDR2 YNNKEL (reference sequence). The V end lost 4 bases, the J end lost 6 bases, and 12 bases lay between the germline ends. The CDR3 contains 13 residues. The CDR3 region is CASSRGIGAEAFF. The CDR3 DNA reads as TGTGCCAGCAGCCGAGGTATAGGAGCTGAAGCTTTCTTT.

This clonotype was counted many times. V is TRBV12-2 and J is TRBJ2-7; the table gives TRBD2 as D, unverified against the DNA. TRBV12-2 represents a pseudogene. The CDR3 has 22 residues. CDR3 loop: CASRPPSPVSGGRIHRVDEQYF. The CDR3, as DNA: TGTGCAAGTCGCCCACCTTCACCCGTCTCGGGCGGGAGGATCCACCGAGTTGACGAGCAGTACTTC.

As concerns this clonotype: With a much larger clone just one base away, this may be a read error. CDR3 DNA: TGTGCCAGCAGTTGGAACGGAAACACCATATATTTT. Translation: CASSWNGNTIYF. The gene calls are TRBV12-3 or TRBV12-4 and TRBJ1-3; D is undetermined. This CDR3 comprises 12 residues. V was trimmed by 4 bases and J by 4 bases, leaving 5 bases between them.

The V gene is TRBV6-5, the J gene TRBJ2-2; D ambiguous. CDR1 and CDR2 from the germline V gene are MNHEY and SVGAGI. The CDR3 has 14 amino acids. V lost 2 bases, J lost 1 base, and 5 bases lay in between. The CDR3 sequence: CASSYRVNTGELFF. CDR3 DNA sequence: TGTGCCAGCAGTTACCGAGTGAACACCGGGGAGCTGTTTTTT.

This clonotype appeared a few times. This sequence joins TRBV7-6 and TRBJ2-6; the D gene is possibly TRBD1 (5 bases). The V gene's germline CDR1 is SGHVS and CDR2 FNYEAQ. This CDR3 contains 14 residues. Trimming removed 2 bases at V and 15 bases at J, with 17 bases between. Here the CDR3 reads CASSLSGLREGLTF. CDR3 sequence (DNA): TGTGCCAGCAGCTTATCAGGGCTCCGAGAAGGCCTGACTTTC.

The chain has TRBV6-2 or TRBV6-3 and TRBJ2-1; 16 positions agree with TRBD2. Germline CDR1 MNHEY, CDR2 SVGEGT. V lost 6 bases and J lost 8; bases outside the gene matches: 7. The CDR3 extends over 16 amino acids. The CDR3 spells CASRRTGTSGRDEQFF. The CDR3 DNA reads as TGTGCCAGCAGGAGAACCGGGACTAGCGGGAGGGATGAGCAGTTCTTC.